This T cell receptor (beta chain) was sequenced in a study of shared clonotypes between healthy human individuals. Study as a whole: Every donor yielded three CD4 naive, three CD4 memory, two CD8 naive and one CD8 memory plate.

Trimming removed 6 bases from V and 4 bases from J; junction bases left unmatched: 12. This CDR3 is built from 17 residues. In germline, CDR1 is LNHDA, CDR2 SQIVND (reference sequence). Comment on this clone: Its antigen is not identified.

Naive CD8 isolation took CD45RO-negative cells positively selected for CCR7 and excluded terminally differentiated effector memory CD45RA+ cells. Clones were sequenced by immunoSEQ multiplex PCR, and TCRdb holds only the in-frame ones, with some missing. The top ten clones hold about 1.5% of a sample with 2 million to 2.5 million clones, 90% to 95% of them seen once. The study's findings and limits: Across subsets, estimated richness was generally greater for naive than for memory populations.

The sequence derives from a man aged 18 to 30 in good health. Some clones in this sample may be carry-over from other donors' samples. The V gene is TRBV19, the J gene TRBJ1-5; TRBD1 aligns across 10 bases. The source material was naive CD8+ T cells from PBMCs. CDR3 residues: CASRMGTGVFGNQPQHF. DNA of the CDR3: TGTGCCAGTAGGATGGGGACAGGGGTGTTCGGAAATCAGCCCCAGCATTTT.